The 5 T cell receptor beta chains given below trace back to one sample, sequenced in a study of T cell repertoires in cytomegalovirus infection. These TCRs are of unknown antigen specificity. TCRdb redid the calling of the reads with MiXCR, one entry per CDR3 protein. The sample includes approximately 150,000 distinct CDR3 sequences, about 22% of them seen just once. Sample: CD8+ T cells from cultured PBMCs, taken from culture after CMV antigen stimulation. The origin of the receptors is a human donor in good health (CMV status not recorded). Some clones in this sample may be carry-over from other donors' samples.

A few counts support this clonotype. The chain is built from TRBV5-4 and TRBJ2-1, with D possibly being TRBD1 or TRBD2 (5 bases each). Germline V gives CDR1 SGHNT, CDR2 YYREEE (reference sequence). Trimming cost V 4 bases and J 1 base, with 12 bases left between them. The CDR3 consists of 15 residues. The CDR3 loop is CASSIEGMSYNEQFF. The DNA of the CDR3 is TGTGCCAGCAGCATCGAGGGGATGTCCTACAATGAGCAGTTCTTC. Together with reference TRBV5-4 and TRBJ2-1, the CDR3 gives the full variable domain: ETGVTQSPTHLIKTRGQQVTLRCSSQSGHNTVSWYQQALGQGPQFIFQYYREEENGRGNFPPRFSGLQFPNYSSELNVNALELDDSALYLCASSIEGMSYNEQFFGPGTRLTVL.

The chain joins TRBV27 to TRBJ1-2; D remains ambiguous. The CDR3 has 13 amino acids. Germline values: CDR1 MNHEY, CDR2 SMNVEV (reference sequence). With 3 bases removed from V and 6 bases from J, the gap between germline ends came to 11 bases. The CDR3 region has the DNA TGTGCCAGCAGTTTGGGCAGGCGGGATGGCTACACCTTC. Protein: CASSLGRRDGYTF.

CDR3 in amino acids: CASSYIQGADTQYF. CDR3 sequence (DNA): TGTGCCAGCAGTTACATCCAGGGCGCAGATACGCAGTATTTT. The V call is TRBV6-2 or TRBV6-3, the J call TRBJ2-3; D is perhaps TRBD1 (5 bases). This CDR3 has 14 amino acids. Germline loops: CDR1 MNHEY, CDR2 SVGEGT. V lost 2 bases to trimming and J lost 4 bases, with 10 bases between them.

This chain connects TRBV7-2 to TRBJ2-5, with D perhaps TRBD2 (5 bases). The V gene lost 1 base and the J gene lost 0 bases, with 12 bases spanning the gap. This CDR3 comprises 16 residues. In germline, CDR1 is SGHTA, CDR2 FQGNSA. The CDR3 is CASSLEASRHQETQYF. CDR3 DNA sequence: TGTGCCAGCAGCTTAGAGGCTAGCAGGCACCAAGAGACCCAGTACTTC.

This clonotype was seen more than once but under ten times. The gene calls are TRBV7-2 and TRBJ2-7, with 7 bases aligning to TRBD2. CDR3 length equals 18 residues. The J segment lost 3 bases and the V segment lost 5 bases, leaving 19 bases of the junction unmatched. Germline assignment: CDR1 SGHTA and CDR2 FQGNSA. The CDR3 bases are TGTGCCAGCAGCCCCCTCAAGGGGAGCGGGGCCTCGTACTACGAGCAGTACTTC. Translation gives CASSPLKGSGASYYEQYF.